This entry lists 7 T cell receptor beta chains sequenced from one sample in a study of PD-L1 blockade in urothelial cancer. The protocol was immunoSEQ multiplex PCR, while the TCRdb copy is restricted to in-frame clones and leaves out a portion. This sample has about 70,000 clones, with 84% found just once. The sample here was PBMCs, taken around atezolizumab (anti-PD-L1) treatment. The receptors shown here come from a man between 65 and 79 years old with urothelial cancer.

The rearrangement joins TRBV4-1 to TRBJ2-7; 8 nucleotides line up with TRBD2. V was clipped by 2 bases and J by 0 bases; unmatched bases: 3. Germline V gene lookup returns CDR1 MGHRA and CDR2 YSYEKL. This CDR3 contains 15 residues. CDR3: CASSQLSGDSYEQYF. The CDR3 bases are TGCGCCAGCAGCCAACTTAGCGGGGACTCCTACGAGCAGTACTTC.

The chain combines TRBV28 with TRBJ2-3; 12 positions agree with TRBD2. This CDR3 is 16 amino acids long. The V and J ends lost 6 bases and 2 bases, in that order; junction bases with no gene match: 6. Germline CDR1 reads MDHEN; CDR2 reads SYDVKM. In DNA form, the CDR3 reads TGTGCCAGCAGACCCGGACTAGCGGGACTCACAGATACGCAGTATTTT. This encodes CASRPGLAGLTDTQYF.

J is TRBJ2-3 and V is TRBV5-4, with D perhaps TRBD1 (6 bases). Germline loops: CDR1 SGHNT, CDR2 YYREEE (reference sequence). Deletions cut 3 bases from V and 0 bases from J, with 14 bases between. This CDR3 is 16 amino acids long. CDR3 loop: CASSSGVQASTDTQYF. CDR3 sequence (DNA): TGTGCCAGCAGCTCAGGGGTTCAAGCTAGCACAGATACGCAGTATTTT.

This chain connects TRBV7-3 to TRBJ2-6, with 7 bases lining up with TRBD1. The J segment lost 1 base and the V segment lost 5 bases, leaving 11 bases of the junction unmatched. The germline gives CDR1 SGHTA, CDR2 FQGTGA. The CDR3 is 18 residues long. The chain's CDR3 is CASSRATGTDSGANVLTF. In nucleotides, the CDR3 is TGTGCCAGCAGCCGCGCCACTGGGACAGATTCTGGGGCCAACGTCCTGACTTTC.

The rearrangement links TRBV27 to TRBJ2-2; 11 bases agree with TRBD2. The junction had 8 bases not matched to a gene; V was cut back by 1 base and J by 7 bases. The V gene's germline CDR1 is MNHEY and CDR2 SMNVEV (reference sequence). The CDR3 runs 17 residues. CDR3 sequence reads: CASSLYSGRAKGGELFF. CDR3 sequence (DNA): TGTGCCAGCAGTTTATATAGCGGGAGGGCCAAGGGCGGGGAGCTGTTTTTT.

This chain links TRBV28 with TRBJ2-3; D gene unclear. This CDR3 comprises 14 residues. Germline V gene lookup returns CDR1 MDHEN and CDR2 SYDVKM. V lost 3 bases, J lost 1 base, and 8 bases lay in between. The CDR3 nucleotides are TGTGCCAGCAGTTTCTTTTCGGGCACAGATACGCAGTATTTT. Its translation: CASSFFSGTDTQYF.

The V gene is TRBV30, the J gene TRBJ2-7; D possibly corresponds to TRBD1 (5 bases). The CDR3 has 12 amino acids. Germline CDR1 reads GTSNPN; CDR2 reads SVGIG (reference sequence). V lost 0 bases and J lost 6, with 9 bases in between. As DNA, the CDR3 is TGTGCCTGGAGTGTACTTAGGGGCGAGCAGTACTTC. Translated, it gives CAWSVLRGEQYF.